A selection of T cell receptor beta chains follows, all from one sample in a study of ipilimumab plus nivolumab after autologous stem cell transplantation. Using immunoSEQ multiplex PCR, the repertoire was profiled, and TCRdb retains in-frame clones only, with some absent. Here the sample spans fewer than 20,000 clones, over 60% being singletons. The material was PBMCs, obtained in a trial of ipilimumab plus nivolumab as post-transplant consolidation. These receptors came from a male donor with diffuse large B-cell lymphoma. CDR3s include the opening cysteine and the closing phenylalanine or tryptophan. Each record gives: V gene, J gene, D gene, clone size, CDR3 DNA, CDR3 protein. A D gene is named only where the DNA matches it firmly. Some rows have no size entry. The others give once, few or many, or a class for an expanded clone.

V: TRBV10-3
J: TRBJ2-1
D: TRBD2
size: few
DNA: TGTGCCAGCAGACCTAGCGGGGGGTCCAATGAGCAGTTCTTC
CDR3: CASRPSGGSNEQFF

V: TRBV21-1
J: TRBJ2-3
D: .
size: .
DNA: TGTGCGAGAGATACGCAGTATTTT
CDR3: CARDTQYF

V: TRBV7-9
J: TRBJ1-2
D: .
size: few
DNA: TGTGCCAGCAGCTTAGGAGGGGCTGATGGCTACACCTTC
CDR3: CASSLGGADGYTF

V: TRBV7-2
J: TRBJ2-2
D: .
size: .
DNA: TGTGCCAGCAGCTTAAACCGACCCAGTATGGCCGGGGAGCTGTTTTTT
CDR3: CASSLNRPSMAGELFF

V: TRBV7-3
J: TRBJ2-5
D: TRBD2
size: .
DNA: TGTGCCAGCAGCTCCGGGGGGAAGGAGACCCAGTACTTC
CDR3: CASSSGGKETQYF

V: TRBV28
J: TRBJ1-1
D: .
size: .
DNA: TGTGCCAGCAGGGGCTCGGGGGCTGGGGTGAACACTGAAGCTTTCTTT
CDR3: CASRGSGAGVNTEAFF

V: TRBV27
J: TRBJ2-2
D: .
size: once
DNA: TGCGCCAGCAGTGATAGGGCCGGGGAGCTGTTTTTT
CDR3: CASSDRAGELFF

V: TRBV14
J: TRBJ1-2
D: .
size: .
DNA: TGTGCCAGCAGCCAAGACTTGGGGACACGGGGCCGCCGGGGCTACACCTTC
CDR3: CASSQDLGTRGRRGYTF

V: TRBV5-4
J: TRBJ2-7
D: TRBD1
size: .
DNA: TGTGCCAGCAGCGCGCCGGGACAGGAATACGAGCAGTACTTC
CDR3: CASSAPGQEYEQYF

V: TRBV2
J: TRBJ1-2
D: .
size: .
DNA: TGTGCCAGCGTAGACCGGGCCAACTATGGCTACACCTTC
CDR3: CASVDRANYGYTF

V: TRBV7-3
J: TRBJ2-3
D: TRBD2
size: .
DNA: TGTGCCAGCAGCTTATCGGGACTAGCGGGGTCCACAGATACGCAGTATTTT
CDR3: CASSLSGLAGSTDTQYF

V: TRBV6-6
J: TRBJ2-3
D: .
size: .
DNA: TGTGCCAGCAGTTACCTGGGGCACTTTGCCACAGATACGCAGTATTTT
CDR3: CASSYLGHFATDTQYF

V: TRBV2
J: TRBJ1-1
D: TRBD1
size: .
DNA: TGTGCCAGCAGGGACGGGACAGCTAACACTGAAGCTTTCTTT
CDR3: CASRDGTANTEAFF

V: TRBV27
J: TRBJ2-3
D: TRBD2
size: .
DNA: TGTGCCAGCAGTCCTCTGACTAGCGGGGGGGTAGATACGCAGTATTTT
CDR3: CASSPLTSGGVDTQYF

V: TRBV5-6
J: TRBJ1-2
D: .
size: .
DNA: TGTGCCAGCAGCTTGGGGGGACGGAAAAACTATGGCTACACCTTC
CDR3: CASSLGGRKNYGYTF

V: TRBV2
J: TRBJ2-7
D: TRBD2
size: once
DNA: TGTGCCAGCCGGACTAGCGGCTCCTACGAGCAGTACTTC
CDR3: CASRTSGSYEQYF

V: TRBV30
J: TRBJ1-5
D: .
size: once
DNA: TGTGCCTGGAATCAGGGGTCTAGTCAGCCCCAGCATTTT
CDR3: CAWNQGSSQPQHF

V: TRBV27
J: TRBJ2-7
D: .
size: once
DNA: TGTGCCAGCAGTTTGGGTCAGAACTACGAGCAGTACTTC
CDR3: CASSLGQNYEQYF

V: TRBV19
J: TRBJ2-7
D: TRBD2
size: .
DNA: TGTGCCAGTAGTATACTTAGCGGGAGACCCCGCGAGCAGTACTTC
CDR3: CASSILSGRPREQYF

V: TRBV4-1
J: TRBJ2-7
D: .
size: .
DNA: TGCGCCAGCAGCCAAGAGGTTGGATACGAGCAGTACTTC
CDR3: CASSQEVGYEQYF

V: TRBV2
J: TRBJ2-1
D: TRBD2
size: .
DNA: TGTGCCAGCCTGAGGGGGCGGGAGGGGAACAATGAGCAGTTCTTC
CDR3: CASLRGREGNNEQFF

V: TRBV2
J: TRBJ2-4
D: TRBD1
size: .
DNA: TGTGCCAGCAGGTCGACAGGGGGTTCTCTTGGTGGGAGAGGCATTCAGTACTTC
CDR3: CASRSTGGSLGGRGIQYF

V: TRBV5-1
J: TRBJ2-1
D: .
size: .
DNA: TGCGCCAGCAGCTTGGCCCTAACTGGCAGAAGCTCCTACAATGAGCAGTTCTTC
CDR3: CASSLALTGRSSYNEQFF

V: TRBV6-5
J: TRBJ2-3
D: TRBD2
size: .
DNA: TGTGCCAGCAGTTACTCGGGTAGCGGGGGTGATACGCAGTATTTT
CDR3: CASSYSGSGGDTQYF

V: TRBV19
J: TRBJ2-7
D: TRBD2
size: once
DNA: TGTGCCAGTAGTACCGGGGAGGGGATTTACGAGCAGTACTTC
CDR3: CASSTGEGIYEQYF

V: TRBV7-6
J: TRBJ1-1
D: .
size: .
DNA: TGTGCCAGCAGCTTAGACTCGAACACTGAAGCTTTCTTT
CDR3: CASSLDSNTEAFF

V: TRBV2
J: TRBJ2-1
D: TRBD1
size: .
DNA: TGTGCCAGCAGGGGACAGGGATCATTCTTC
CDR3: CASRGQGSFF

V: TRBV11-3
J: TRBJ1-1
D: .
size: .
DNA: TGTGCCAGCAGCTTAGGGGGGCCGGACACTGAAGCTTTCTTT
CDR3: CASSLGGPDTEAFF

V: TRBV30
J: TRBJ2-1
D: .
size: .
DNA: TGTGCCTGGAGTGTCTCGGGCAGAAACAATGAGCAGTTCTTC
CDR3: CAWSVSGRNNEQFF

V: TRBV5-6
J: TRBJ2-4
D: .
size: once
DNA: TGTGCCAGCAGCCCTAGGGGGGAGCTCACCCCAGCCAAAAACATTCAGTACTTC
CDR3: CASSPRGELTPAKNIQYF

V: TRBV4-1
J: TRBJ1-2
D: TRBD1
size: .
DNA: TGCGCCAGCAGTCACTACCGACAGGGGGTAAACTATGGCTACACCTTC
CDR3: CASSHYRQGVNYGYTF

V: TRBV6-5
J: TRBJ1-1
D: .
size: .
DNA: TGTGCCAGCAGTCTCGGACCGCAGAGCGATCGGGCTTTCTTT
CDR3: CASSLGPQSDRAFF

V: TRBV5-4
J: TRBJ2-1
D: .
size: .
DNA: TGTGCCAGCACCCTGGGGGGGGGCGCTTACAATGAGCAGTTCTTC
CDR3: CASTLGGGAYNEQFF

V: TRBV18
J: TRBJ2-7
D: .
size: many
DNA: TGTGCCAGCTCACCAGGATCTTCCTACGAGCAGTACTTC
CDR3: CASSPGSSYEQYF

V: TRBV10-3
J: TRBJ2-2
D: .
size: .
DNA: TGTGCCATCCGGGACTCCACCACCCGGGAGCTGTTTTTT
CDR3: CAIRDSTTRELFF

V: TRBV9
J: TRBJ2-7
D: TRBD1
size: few
DNA: TGTGCCAGCAGCGCGGTTCCGGGACAGTTTGACGAGCAGTACTTC
CDR3: CASSAVPGQFDEQYF

V: TRBV7-7
J: TRBJ2-1
D: .
size: .
DNA: TGTGCTAGCAGCCCCGGGGGAGGCCACAATGAGCAGTTCTTC
CDR3: CASSPGGGHNEQFF

V: TRBV30
J: TRBJ1-1
D: .
size: .
DNA: TGTGCCTGGTCTACAAAAAGGGGCACTGAAGCTTTCTTT
CDR3: CAWSTKRGTEAFF

V: TRBV30
J: TRBJ1-2
D: .
size: once
DNA: TGTGCCTGGAGTGTAGGCCCCGGCGGCTACACCTTC
CDR3: CAWSVGPGGYTF

V: TRBV4-1
J: TRBJ1-6
D: .
size: many
DNA: TGCGCCAGCGGCCCAGAGGGGCAGGGTTCACCCCTCCACTTT
CDR3: CASGPEGQGSPLHF

V: TRBV5-6
J: TRBJ1-6
D: .
size: medium-sized
DNA: TGTGCCAGCAGCTTTGGGGGAGGTGGGAATTCACCCCTCCACTTT
CDR3: CASSFGGGGNSPLHF

V: TRBV28
J: TRBJ2-1
D: TRBD2
size: .
DNA: TGTGCCAGCAGTTGGGGGACTAGCGTTAATGAGCAGTTCTTC
CDR3: CASSWGTSVNEQFF

V: TRBV27
J: TRBJ1-5
D: .
size: .
DNA: TGTGCCAGCAGTAAAGCTAGCAATCAGCCCCAGCATTTT
CDR3: CASSKASNQPQHF

V: TRBV7-3
J: TRBJ1-1
D: .
size: .
DNA: TGTGCCAGCAGCCTAGGGTTGGGGAACACTGAAGCTTTCTTT
CDR3: CASSLGLGNTEAFF

V: TRBV10-1
J: TRBJ1-6
D: .
size: .
DNA: TGCGCCAGCAGCATAACCCCAGAAAGTAATTCACCCCTCCACTTT
CDR3: CASSITPESNSPLHF

V: TRBV19
J: TRBJ2-3
D: .
size: .
DNA: TGTGCCAGTAGTAGCGACGGGACTCCCACAGATACGCAGTATTTT
CDR3: CASSSDGTPTDTQYF

V: TRBV11-2
J: TRBJ2-7
D: .
size: .
DNA: TGTGCCAGCAGCGGGCAAAGGGACCGGAGGACCGAGCAGTACTTC
CDR3: CASSGQRDRRTEQYF

V: TRBV14
J: TRBJ1-2
D: TRBD1
size: .
DNA: TGTGCCAGCAGCCCGAGCAGGGGGGGTTATGGCTACACCTTC
CDR3: CASSPSRGGYGYTF

V: TRBV9
J: TRBJ1-1
D: .
size: .
DNA: TGTGCCAGCAGTTACGACGGACAGAACACTGAAGCTTTCTTT
CDR3: CASSYDGQNTEAFF

V: TRBV13
J: TRBJ2-1
D: .
size: medium-sized
DNA: TGTGCCAGCAGCCCCCGAGGGGGGCCGGGGTCCTACAATGAGCAGTTCTTC
CDR3: CASSPRGGPGSYNEQFF

V: TRBV15
J: TRBJ2-7
D: .
size: few
DNA: TGTGCCACCAGCAGAGATGGGAGCAAGTCCTACGAGCAGTACTTC
CDR3: CATSRDGSKSYEQYF

V: TRBV10-3
J: TRBJ2-6
D: TRBD1
size: .
DNA: TGTGCCATCAGTGAGCCCGGGACAGGTTTAGGGGCCAACGTCCTGACTTTC
CDR3: CAISEPGTGLGANVLTF

V: TRBV14
J: TRBJ2-7
D: .
size: .
DNA: TGTGCCAGCAGCCAAGAACAGGCAGCCACCTACGAGCAGTACTTC
CDR3: CASSQEQAATYEQYF

V: TRBV7-3
J: TRBJ2-7
D: .
size: .
DNA: TGTGCCAGCAGCTCAGGAGACTACGAGCAGTACTTC
CDR3: CASSSGDYEQYF

V: TRBV9
J: TRBJ2-7
D: TRBD2
size: once
DNA: TGTGCCAGCAGCTGGGGGACTAGCGCCGACTACGAGCAGTACTTC
CDR3: CASSWGTSADYEQYF